Each of the 18 T cell receptor beta chains below was sequenced from the same sample in a study of long-term antiretroviral therapy in people with HIV. The run of the v3.0 immunoSEQ assay was at survey level. Assay: immunoSEQ multiplex PCR; the TCRdb copy retains only in-frame clones and omits some. Of 25,000 to 35,000 clones in the sample, 88% were seen once. Specimen: unsorted PBMCs, collected about 5 years before starting antiretroviral therapy. These receptors all come from a man in his forties or fifties with HIV.

V usage is TRBV6-5 and J usage is TRBJ2-7; D may be TRBD1 (6 bases). Germline V CDR1 and CDR2: MNHEY, SVGAGI. Trimming removed 0 bases at V and 5 bases at J, with 11 bases between. This CDR3 region has 14 residues. CDR3 in DNA: TGTGCCAGCAGTTACTCGCACAGGGTAGACGAGCAGTACTTC. Residues: CASSYSHRVDEQYF.

The chain uses TRBV18 and TRBJ1-1; D is unclear. The CDR3 has 13 residues. V was shortened by 5 bases and J by 0 bases, with 7 bases between the two germline ends. Germline assignment: CDR1 KGHSH and CDR2 LQKENI. CDR3 region: CASSSAMNTEAFF. The DNA of the CDR3 is TGTGCCAGCTCAAGCGCGATGAACACTGAAGCTTTCTTT.

V and J are TRBV18 and TRBJ2-7, with TRBD1 identical over 9 bases. The CDR3 has 15 residues. J lost 4 bases, V lost 4 bases, and 8 bases had no gene match. Germline V lookup: CDR1 KGHSH, CDR2 LQKENI. The CDR3 sequence: CASSLPGTGSYEQYF. CDR3 sequence (DNA): TGTGCCAGCTCACTTCCCGGGACAGGGTCGTACGAGCAGTACTTC.

V is TRBV7-9 and J is TRBJ1-2; 9 positions match TRBD1. Germline V gene data show CDR1 as SEHNR and CDR2 as FQNEAQ (reference sequence). Trimming removed 1 base from V and 5 bases from J; junction bases left unmatched: 5. The length of the CDR3 is 15 residues. CDR3 loop: CASSLVGTGTYGYTF. CDR3 nucleotide sequence: TGTGCCAGCAGCTTAGTTGGGACAGGGACGTATGGCTACACCTTC.

The rearrangement joins TRBV5-4 to TRBJ1-1; 7 positions match TRBD1. Trimming at V came to 1 base and at J to 5 bases, leaving 5 bases not matched to a gene. Germline CDR1 SGHNT, CDR2 YYREEE (reference sequence). This CDR3 has 14 residues. The CDR3 here is CASSLRGRGTEAFF. The CDR3 region has the DNA TGTGCCAGCAGCTTGAGGGGCAGGGGGACTGAAGCTTTCTTT.

This clone occurred a few times. CDR3 protein: CASSLAGTRPTPLHF. The CDR3 DNA sequence: TGCGCCAGCAGCTTGGCCGGGACACGGCCTACTCCCCTCCACTTT. This rearrangement joins TRBV5-1 to TRBJ1-6; possibly TRBD1 for D (6 bases). Germline CDR1 and CDR2: SGHRS and YFSETQ. CDR3 size: 15 residues. V lost 0 bases and J 13 bases, leaving 17 bases between the germline ends.

The V and J genes are TRBV27 and TRBJ1-2, with a possible D match to TRBD1 (6 bases). Trimming stripped 2 bases from V and 3 bases from J, with 16 bases between. The CDR3 extends over 16 amino acids. In germline, CDR1 is MNHEY, CDR2 SMNVEV (reference sequence). The CDR3 reads CASSLGVGTTYYGYTF. In DNA, the CDR3 is TGTGCCAGCAGTTTAGGGGTAGGGACAACCTACTATGGCTACACCTTC.

CDR3 loop: CASSETRVFLYF. Here the CDR3 DNA reads TGTGCCAGCAGCGAAACCAGGGTTTTTCTGTACTTC. The rearrangement links TRBV7-9 to TRBJ2-5, with a possible D match to TRBD1 (5 bases). Germline V gene sequence: CDR1 SEHNR, CDR2 FQNEAQ (reference sequence). The CDR3 is made up of 12 amino acids. Trimming shortened V by 5 bases and J by 13 bases, and 17 bases separated the two germline ends.

The chain combines TRBV11-2 with TRBJ2-7, with D perhaps being TRBD1 or TRBD2 (5 bases each). This CDR3 is 15 amino acids long. V lost 1 base, J lost 4 bases, and 14 bases lay in between. The germline CDR1 and CDR2 sequences are SGHAT and FQNNGV. The CDR3 protein is CASSLVVGTAYEQYF. For the CDR3, the DNA is TGTGCCAGCAGCTTAGTAGTAGGGACGGCATACGAGCAGTACTTC.

The chain links TRBV19 to TRBJ2-7; perhaps D is TRBD1 or TRBD2 (5 bases each). Germline V lookup: CDR1 LNHDA, CDR2 SQIVND (reference sequence). The CDR3 length is 13 residues. Trimming stripped 4 bases from V and 3 bases from J, with 10 bases between. The CDR3 is CASSRGPYYEQYF. The CDR3 bases are TGTGCCAGTAGTAGGGGACCGTACTACGAGCAGTACTTC.

The chain employs TRBV11-2 and TRBJ2-6; TRBD1 aligns across 8 bases. Germline CDR1 is SGHAT and CDR2 is FQNNGV. Trimming at V came to 3 bases and at J to 3 bases, leaving 10 bases not matched to a gene. CDR3 size: 18 residues. The CDR3 loop reads CASSLGTGILSGANVLTF. CDR3 bases: TGTGCCAGCAGCTTGGGGACAGGTATTTTGAGTGGGGCCAACGTCCTGACTTTC.

This clone has just a few counts. The chain has TRBV15 and TRBJ2-7; no clear D. Germline CDR1 is LNHNV and CDR2 is YYDKDF (reference sequence). The V and J ends lost 0 bases and 6 bases respectively, with 15 bases between them. This CDR3 comprises 15 residues. The CDR3 sequence is CATSRDPQAYTEQYF. The DNA of the CDR3 is TGTGCCACCAGCAGAGATCCGCAGGCTTACACCGAGCAGTACTTC.

The V and J genes are TRBV18 and TRBJ1-5; TRBD1 matches 7 bases. Looked up from germline, CDR1 is KGHSH and CDR2 is LQKENI. CDR3 length: 14 amino acids. The V and J ends lost 11 bases and 4 bases, in that order; junction bases with no gene match: 11. CDR3 sequence: CALPAGQDNQPQHF. CDR3 nucleotide sequence: TGTGCCCTACCAGCAGGACAGGATAATCAGCCCCAGCATTTT.

This chain connects TRBV10-2 to TRBJ2-7; no clear D gene. The CDR3 spans 12 residues. V shed 7 bases and J shed 3 bases, with 10 bases lying between them. Germline assignment: CDR1 WSHSY and CDR2 SAAADI. CDR3 in amino acids: CASNGGDYEQYF. The CDR3 DNA follows: TGCGCCAGCAATGGCGGAGACTACGAGCAGTACTTC.

The chain recombines TRBV5-1 with TRBJ2-1, with 12 nucleotides matching TRBD2. Germline V gene lookup returns CDR1 SGHRS and CDR2 YFSETQ. Losses at the gene ends were 4 bases for V and 3 bases for J; bases not matched to a gene: 2. The CDR3 is 15 amino acids. CDR3 amino acids: CASSPTSGGYNEQFF. CDR3 coding DNA: TGCGCCAGCAGCCCGACTAGCGGGGGCTACAATGAGCAGTTCTTC.

The chain employs TRBV13 and TRBJ2-4, with 16 bases aligning to TRBD2. Germline V lookup: CDR1 PRHDT, CDR2 FYEKMQ (reference sequence). V gave up 5 bases and J gave up 9 bases; unmatched junction bases: 10. The CDR3 totals 17 residues. CDR3 sequence reads: CASSPGLAGGRRGIQYF. DNA for the CDR3: TGTGCCAGCAGCCCGGGACTAGCGGGGGGGCGGAGGGGCATTCAGTACTTC.

The chain joins TRBV5-4 to TRBJ2-5, with 9 bases aligning to TRBD1. The CDR3 consists of 14 residues. The junction had 5 bases not matched to a gene; V was cut back by 4 bases and J by 4 bases. The germline CDR1 and CDR2 sequences are SGHNT and YYREEE (reference sequence). The CDR3 DNA follows: TGTGCCAGCAGCACCCGGACAGGGGTAGAGACCCAGTACTTC. Its protein product is CASSTRTGVETQYF.

The J gene is TRBJ1-5, the V gene TRBV7-6, with 9 bases lining up with TRBD1. This CDR3 contains 18 residues. Germline CDR1 reads SGHVS; CDR2 reads FNYEAQ. Losses at the gene ends were 0 bases for V and 1 base for J; bases not matched to a gene: 7. The DNA of the CDR3 is TGTGCCAGCAGCTTAGCTCGACAGGGGGAACTAAGCAATCAGCCCCAGCATTTT. Translating gives CASSLARQGELSNQPQHF.